A few counts support the clone carrying this T cell receptor (beta chain). Its antigen is unidentified. TCRdb reanalysed the RT-PCR reads using MiXCR and keeps one entry per CDR3 protein. The sample holds about 620,000 distinct CDR3 sequences; about an eighth are singletons and the top ten take 9.5% to 13%. The data derive from a study of response to subunit inactivated influenza vaccine. Study-wide results and caveats: Authors proposed each seasonal influenza vaccination draws in few new T cells.

J lost 10 bases, V lost 4 bases, and 10 bases had no gene match. The CDR3 runs to 13 residues. Germline loops: CDR1 MNHEY, CDR2 SMNVEV (reference sequence). The genes are TRBV27 and TRBJ2-7, with 7 bases identical to TRBD1. Material: PBMCs from blood, obtained on the day of vaccination. The TCR sequence derives from a man over 45 who received an inactivated influenza vaccine. CDR3 sequence (DNA): TGTGCCAGCAGTTCGGACAGGATGGGGATTCAGTACTTC. This encodes CASSSDRMGIQYF.